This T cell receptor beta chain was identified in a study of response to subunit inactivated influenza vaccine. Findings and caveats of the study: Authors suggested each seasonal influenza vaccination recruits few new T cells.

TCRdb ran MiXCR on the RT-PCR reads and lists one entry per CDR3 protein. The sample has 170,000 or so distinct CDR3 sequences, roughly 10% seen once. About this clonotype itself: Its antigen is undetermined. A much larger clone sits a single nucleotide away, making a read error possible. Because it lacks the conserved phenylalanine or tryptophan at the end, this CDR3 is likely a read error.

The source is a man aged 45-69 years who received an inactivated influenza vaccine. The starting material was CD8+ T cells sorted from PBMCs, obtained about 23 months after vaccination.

Here the CDR3 reads CSASPGTADEKLFL. The CDR3 region has the DNA TGCAGCGCGTCCCCCGGGACCGCAGATGAAAAACTGTTTCTT. The V call is TRBV29-1, the J call TRBJ1-4; a weak D match, TRBD1 (5 bases). Trimming took 7 bases from V and 6 from J, leaving 18 bases between them. The CDR3 runs to 14 residues. CDR1 SQVTM and CDR2 ANQGSEA come from the germline V gene.